This is a list of T cell receptor beta chains from one sample in a study of response to subunit inactivated influenza vaccine. TCRdb redid the calling of the RT-PCR reads with MiXCR, one entry per CDR3 protein. The repertoire holds fewer than 600,000 distinct CDR3 sequences, with around 7.7% as singletons. The input for sequencing was PBMCs from blood, taken less than 30 months after vaccination. These receptors were collected from a man in his fifties or sixties who received an inactivated influenza vaccine. The CDR3 runs from the conserved cysteine through the conserved F or W. A D gene is named only where the DNA matches it firmly. Some rows mark clone size as missing; the rest say once, few, many or name a class of expanded clone.

clone_size: .; v_call: TRBV6-1; j_call: TRBJ1-3; d_call: .; cdr3_aa: CASSGRTGLSSGNTIYF; cdr3_nt: TGTGCCAGCAGTGGTCGAACAGGGTTGAGCTCTGGAAACACCATATATTTT
clone_size: .; v_call: TRBV27; j_call: TRBJ1-1; d_call: .; cdr3_aa: CASSFQGDGTEAFF; cdr3_nt: TGTGCCAGCAGTTTCCAGGGTGATGGGACTGAAGCTTTCTTT
clone_size: .; v_call: TRBV6-1; j_call: TRBJ2-2; d_call: .; cdr3_aa: CASTDVRVAGELFF; cdr3_nt: TGTGCCAGCACCGATGTAAGGGTCGCCGGGGAGCTGTTTTTT
clone_size: few; v_call: TRBV20-1; j_call: TRBJ2-3; d_call: .; cdr3_aa: CSPRGDTTDTQYF; cdr3_nt: TGCAGCCCCCGGGGGGACACCACAGATACGCAGTATTTT
clone_size: many; v_call: TRBV4-3; j_call: TRBJ2-1; d_call: .; cdr3_aa: CASSQEGISNEQFF; cdr3_nt: TGCGCCAGCAGCCAAGAAGGAATCTCCAATGAGCAGTTCTTC
clone_size: few; v_call: TRBV5-1; j_call: TRBJ2-7; d_call: TRBD1; cdr3_aa: CASSLTGQGVYEQYF; cdr3_nt: TGCGCCAGCAGCTTGACGGGACAGGGAGTTTACGAGCAGTACTTC
clone_size: .; v_call: TRBV19; j_call: TRBJ2-4; d_call: .; cdr3_aa: CASSPVPQGSTKNIQYF; cdr3_nt: TGTGCCAGTAGTCCAGTCCCACAGGGTTCGACCAAAAACATTCAGTACTTC
clone_size: .; v_call: TRBV7-8; j_call: TRBJ2-3; d_call: TRBD1; cdr3_aa: CASSPGQGDFTDTQYF; cdr3_nt: TGTGCCAGCAGCCCCGGACAGGGTGATTTCACAGATACGCAGTATTTT
clone_size: many; v_call: TRBV5-1; j_call: TRBJ2-1; d_call: TRBD1; cdr3_aa: CASSGGQGSYNEQFF; cdr3_nt: TGCGCCAGCAGCGGAGGACAGGGATCCTACAATGAGCAGTTCTTC
clone_size: .; v_call: TRBV20-1; j_call: TRBJ2-3; d_call: .; cdr3_aa: CSAVPGRTTDTQYF; cdr3_nt: TGCAGTGCCGTACCGGGACGGACCACAGATACGCAGTATTTT
clone_size: many; v_call: TRBV15; j_call: TRBJ2-1; d_call: TRBD2; cdr3_aa: CATSRGGTSGSRGDNEQFF; cdr3_nt: TGTGCCACCAGCAGAGGGGGGACTAGCGGGAGTCGGGGTGACAATGAGCAGTTCTTC
clone_size: many; v_call: TRBV15; j_call: TRBJ2-4; d_call: TRBD1; cdr3_aa: CATSRDIGQGQNIQYF; cdr3_nt: TGTGCCACCAGCAGAGACATAGGACAGGGGCAAAACATTCAGTACTTC
clone_size: few; v_call: TRBV20-1; j_call: TRBJ1-5; d_call: TRBD1; cdr3_aa: CSATASGTVYSNQPQHF; cdr3_nt: TGCAGTGCTACGGCCTCCGGGACAGTCTATAGCAATCAGCCCCAGCATTTT
clone_size: few; v_call: TRBV20-1; j_call: TRBJ1-5; d_call: TRBD1; cdr3_aa: CSAKRGQGGNQPQHF; cdr3_nt: TGCAGTGCGAAAAGGGGACAGGGCGGCAATCAGCCCCAGCATTTT
clone_size: few; v_call: TRBV6-5; j_call: TRBJ1-4; d_call: TRBD1; cdr3_aa: CASINRVKGQGNEKLFF; cdr3_nt: TGTGCCAGCATTAATAGAGTGAAAGGACAGGGGAATGAAAAACTGTTTTTT
clone_size: many; v_call: TRBV20-1; j_call: TRBJ1-2; d_call: .; cdr3_aa: CSARGLLPLGYTF; cdr3_nt: TGCAGTGCTAGAGGGTTGCTCCCCCTTGGCTACACCTTC
clone_size: .; v_call: TRBV6-1; j_call: TRBJ1-5; d_call: .; cdr3_aa: CASTNPGYDTQPQHF; cdr3_nt: TGTGCCAGCACCAACCCAGGGTATGATACTCAGCCCCAGCATTTT
clone_size: few; v_call: TRBV7-2; j_call: TRBJ2-7; d_call: TRBD1; cdr3_aa: CASSFSQGAIEQYF; cdr3_nt: TGTGCCAGCAGCTTCAGCCAGGGGGCCATCGAGCAGTACTTC
clone_size: many; v_call: TRBV5-1; j_call: TRBJ1-4; d_call: .; cdr3_aa: CASSNGPDEKLFF; cdr3_nt: TGCGCCAGCAGCAACGGACCGGATGAAAAACTGTTTTTT
clone_size: few; v_call: TRBV7-9; j_call: TRBJ1-2; d_call: .; cdr3_aa: CASSTNNNNYGYTF; cdr3_nt: TGTGCCAGCAGCACCAACAATAATAACTATGGCTACACCTTC
clone_size: .; v_call: TRBV29-1; j_call: TRBJ2-7; d_call: TRBD2; cdr3_aa: CSVEPSGGYEQYF; cdr3_nt: TGCAGCGTTGAACCTAGCGGGGGCTACGAGCAGTACTTC
clone_size: few; v_call: TRBV18; j_call: TRBJ2-4; d_call: TRBD1; cdr3_aa: CASSPSGQVDIQYF; cdr3_nt: TGTGCCAGCTCACCATCTGGACAGGTGGACATTCAGTACTTC
clone_size: .; v_call: TRBV27; j_call: TRBJ2-1; d_call: TRBD1; cdr3_aa: CASSWGTDNEQFF; cdr3_nt: TGTGCCAGCAGTTGGGGGACAGACAATGAGCAGTTCTTC
clone_size: few; v_call: TRBV5-1; j_call: TRBJ2-5; d_call: TRBD2; cdr3_aa: CASSTGTSGRGQETQYF; cdr3_nt: TGCGCCAGCAGCACGGGGACTAGCGGGAGGGGACAAGAGACCCAGTACTTC
clone_size: .; v_call: TRBV19; j_call: TRBJ2-3; d_call: TRBD2; cdr3_aa: CASSPSGLAGSLQYF; cdr3_nt: TGTGCCAGTAGTCCGTCGGGACTAGCGGGGTCATTGCAGTATTTT
clone_size: few; v_call: TRBV28; j_call: TRBJ2-5; d_call: TRBD1; cdr3_aa: CASRGGWRETQYF; cdr3_nt: TGTGCCAGCAGAGGGGGCTGGCGGGAGACCCAGTACTTC
clone_size: many; v_call: TRBV18; j_call: TRBJ2-4; d_call: .; cdr3_aa: CASAPPQGSKNIQYF; cdr3_nt: TGTGCCAGCGCCCCCCCGCAGGGAAGCAAAAACATTCAGTACTTC
clone_size: many; v_call: TRBV6-1; j_call: TRBJ1-5; d_call: .; cdr3_aa: CASMGTGTTGYSNQPQHF; cdr3_nt: TGTGCCAGCATGGGAACCGGGACAACCGGATATAGCAATCAGCCCCAGCATTTT
clone_size: .; v_call: TRBV20-1; j_call: TRBJ2-7; d_call: .; cdr3_aa: CSAITGGPFEQYF; cdr3_nt: TGCAGTGCTATCACGGGGGGCCCCTTTGAGCAGTACTTC
clone_size: .; v_call: TRBV7-6; j_call: TRBJ2-7; d_call: .; cdr3_aa: CASSLAGPYYEQYF; cdr3_nt: TGTGCCAGCAGCTTAGCTGGACCCTACTACGAGCAGTACTTC
clone_size: .; v_call: TRBV6-5; j_call: TRBJ1-2; d_call: .; cdr3_aa: CASSYDQPSYGYTF; cdr3_nt: TGTGCCAGCAGTTACGATCAGCCCAGCTATGGCTACACCTTC
clone_size: .; v_call: TRBV28; j_call: TRBJ2-5; d_call: .; cdr3_aa: CASSQGKPPETQYF; cdr3_nt: TGTGCCAGCAGCCAAGGGAAGCCTCCTGAGACCCAGTACTTC
clone_size: many; v_call: TRBV4-3; j_call: TRBJ1-2; d_call: .; cdr3_aa: CASSQDEGRGVKGYTF; cdr3_nt: TGCGCCAGCAGCCAAGATGAGGGCAGGGGCGTGAAGGGCTACACCTTC
clone_size: .; v_call: TRBV27; j_call: TRBJ2-5; d_call: .; cdr3_aa: CASRPIGEGPRETQYF; cdr3_nt: TGTGCCAGCAGACCAATAGGTGAAGGGCCGCGAGAGACCCAGTACTTC
clone_size: few; v_call: TRBV6-5; j_call: TRBJ2-2; d_call: .; cdr3_aa: CASSSTGTTNTGELFF; cdr3_nt: TGTGCCAGCAGTTCAACCGGGACAACAAACACCGGGGAGCTGTTTTTT
clone_size: .; v_call: TRBV28; j_call: TRBJ1-2; d_call: .; cdr3_aa: CASSPLVGGYTF; cdr3_nt: TGTGCCAGCAGTCCCTTGGTTGGAGGCTACACCTTC
clone_size: few; v_call: TRBV12-3/TRBV12-4; j_call: TRBJ2-7; d_call: .; cdr3_aa: CASSFLPRYEQYF; cdr3_nt: TGTGCCAGCAGTTTCCTCCCCAGATACGAGCAGTACTTC
clone_size: many; v_call: TRBV12-3/TRBV12-4; j_call: TRBJ2-2; d_call: .; cdr3_aa: CASNSHRFNTGELFF; cdr3_nt: TGTGCCAGCAACTCCCACAGGTTCAACACCGGGGAGCTGTTTTTT
clone_size: few; v_call: TRBV12-3/TRBV12-4; j_call: TRBJ2-1; d_call: TRBD2; cdr3_aa: CASSFGRTAGGFDNEQFF; cdr3_nt: TGTGCCAGCAGTTTTGGGAGAACGGCGGGAGGGTTCGACAATGAGCAGTTCTTC
clone_size: .; v_call: TRBV12-3/TRBV12-4; j_call: TRBJ2-3; d_call: TRBD2; cdr3_aa: CASILLAGKTDTQYF; cdr3_nt: TGTGCCAGCATCCTATTAGCGGGGAAGACAGATACGCAGTATTTT
clone_size: .; v_call: TRBV28; j_call: TRBJ1-1; d_call: .; cdr3_aa: CASRGAGDTNTEAFF; cdr3_nt: TGTGCCAGCCGGGGGGCAGGGGATACGAACACTGAAGCTTTCTTT
clone_size: many; v_call: TRBV2; j_call: TRBJ2-7; d_call: .; cdr3_aa: CASRAVGYEQYF; cdr3_nt: TGTGCCAGCAGGGCCGTCGGCTACGAGCAGTACTTC
clone_size: many; v_call: TRBV6-5; j_call: TRBJ2-1; d_call: .; cdr3_aa: CASSYSIRRNEQFF; cdr3_nt: TGTGCCAGCAGTTACTCGATCAGGAGGAATGAGCAGTTCTTC